The 2 T cell receptor beta chains in this list originate from one sample, sequenced in a study of cytomegalovirus exposure and HLA in healthy donors. The PCR made use of 60 Vbeta and 13 Jbeta primers. TCRdb's table, derived via immunoSEQ multiplex PCR, lists solely in-frame clones and lacks some. The sample gives about 84,000 clones, around three fifths of which show up once; approximately 16% is in the top ten. The sequencing input was PBMCs. The receptors were sampled from a woman in her thirties or forties in good health and CMV-seropositive.

The rearrangement links TRBV19 to TRBJ2-7; no firm D call. The CDR3 consists of 13 residues. Deletions cut 1 base from V and 3 bases from J, with 7 bases between. The V gene's germline CDR1 is LNHDA and CDR2 SQIVND (reference sequence). Here the CDR3 reads CASSIGLFYEQYF. CDR3 coding DNA: TGTGCCAGTAGTATAGGACTGTTCTACGAGCAGTACTTC.

The chain joins TRBV9 to TRBJ1-2; possibly TRBD1 for D (5 bases). Germline V gene lookup returns CDR1 SGDLS and CDR2 YYNGEE. V was trimmed by 2 bases and J by 4 bases, leaving 9 bases between them. The CDR3 spans 13 residues. The DNA for the CDR3 is TGTGCCAGCAGCGTTCAGGGCGGCTATGGCTACACCTTC. Its protein product is CASSVQGGYGYTF.